This TCR beta chain was identified during a study of graft-versus-host responses after intestinal transplantation (dated by TCRdb to 2020 to 2023). Describing the broader study: Multivisceral, liver-intestinal, or isolated intestinal transplants were received by the recipients. Of the 20 to 25 intestinal transplant recipients enrolled in the cohort, one of whom was a retransplant, 3 patients without pretransplant specimens were excluded. All recipients received anti-thymocyte globulin induction followed by maintenance tacrolimus and steroids for roughly three years. Alloreactive clones were identified by sequencing pre-transplant mixed lymphocyte reaction products and comparing them with unstimulated pre-transplant donor and recipient T cells. A peak of at least 4% donor T cells among recipient peripheral blood mononuclear cells was the definition used for donor T cell macrochimerism. Graft-versus-host and host-versus-graft alloreactive T cell clones were tracked in the graft, circulation and bone marrow after intestinal transplantation using bulk TCR-beta CDR3 sequencing. Instead of going to the commercial service, samples from a few later patients were sequenced in-house on an Illumina MiSeq and processed with MiXCR.

What the authors observed across the whole study: GvH clones turned up in recipient bone marrow, with some appearing earlier in ileal mucosa or blood, a pattern consistent with an intestinal mucosal origin. Conclusions were limited by the relatively low number and heterogeneity of intestinal transplant patients. High GvH to HvG T cell clonal ratios were observed in the allografts of patients with donor T cell macrochimerism. Early after transplant, peak levels of circulating GvH clones were found to be associated with declines in HvG clones.

Inclusive of the bounding cysteine and phenylalanine, the CDR3 is 12 residues long. The only DNA kept is the CDR3, 36 bases in frame from the first base. The V and J ends are trimmed by 10 bases and 6 bases, leaving 15 bases between them. In the germline V gene, CDR1 corresponds to MDHEN and CDR2 to SYDVKM. Turning to this clone: Its target antigen remains unknown. No per-base quality is available; no much larger clone lies one base away.

Libraries were prepared through the immunoSEQ multiplex PCR assay. For most patients, genomic DNA was subjected to high-throughput TCR-beta CDR3 sequencing by Adaptive Biotechnologies. In the source study's methods: TCR sequencing data were retrieved from Adaptive's ImmunoSEQ software for about 17 patients, whereas a few other patients were processed with MiXCR and VDJtools. CDR3 nucleotide sequences shared between donor and recipient were removed because the origin of such sequences could not be assigned. To count as alloreactive, a clone needed at least 2-fold expansion over unstimulated cells and a minimum CFSE-low frequency of 0.002% (template counts) or 0.001% (read counts). Mappable clones were those detected in sequenced pre-transplant spleen, lymph node, or MLR CFSE-low populations of the donor or recipient. Cumulative frequency of alloreactive clones was calculated as a percentage of all sequences weighted by copy number. TCRdb mirrors the immuneACCESS table, restricted to in-frame sequences. Some clones are absent from its copies; in checked studies, under half trace to an unresolved V gene, and the reason for the others is unknown. For V, J and clone size, that table is used; D and trimming come from the DNA. Recorded for this sample are 74,000 or so clones; about 90% of them occurred a single time. 0.55% to 0.75% of the sample is taken by the ten largest.

In the first month after transplant, blood samples were collected up to 4 times, and after that at least monthly when available. Sequences were derived from PBMCs, sampled 98 days after intestinal transplantation. This TCR came from a human patient who received an intestinal transplant, so some T cells may come from the graft donor. Recombination connected TRBV28 to TRBJ1-1; the D gene is possibly TRBD1, with 5 bases matching. In nucleotides, the sequence is TGTGCCACCTCACCTAGGGGCGCTGAAGCTTTCTTT. Translated, it gives CATSPRGAEAFF.